This T cell receptor beta chain is drawn from a study of shared clonotypes between healthy human individuals. Germline-derived CDR1 and CDR2 are SGHVS and FNYEAQ. The CDR3 extends over 15 amino acids. The V segment lost 4 bases and the J segment 1 base; nucleotides outside the gene matches: 4. This clone was seen only once. Genomic DNA belonging to each subset was distributed in equal measure over several immunoSEQ plates. Assay used: immunoSEQ multiplex PCR; TCRdb lists only in-frame clones, some missing. The table records about 92,000 clones, approximately 70% of them present only once. This clonotype originated in a young man in good health. What was sequenced was memory CD8+ T cells sorted from blood. Regarding subset: CD45RO+ cells pooled with CCR7-negative TemRA cells. The rearrangement links TRBV7-6 to TRBJ2-7; 10 nucleotides line up with TRBD1. This CDR3 reads CASSSMGQGSYEQYF. As DNA, the CDR3 is TGTGCCAGCAGCTCAATGGGACAGGGGTCCTACGAGCAGTACTTC.